This TCR beta chain was sequenced in a study of memory CD4+ T cells and cytomegalovirus serostatus. Study conclusions and caveats: CD4+ memory repertoires contained about two fifths of the 164 reported CMV TCRbeta sequences.

Per the study methods: Out-of-frame sequences were removed, leaving 2,000,000 or so distinct TCRbeta sequences. Data came from immunoSEQ multiplex PCR; TCRdb stores just in-frame clones and leaves some out. D and trimming were read from the DNA, whereas the V and J calls and clone size are those reported in that table. The profile shows tens of thousands of clones, 76% of them singletons. The sort gate was single viable CD3+CD4+CD8-CD45RO+ cells for memory CD4+ T cells. On this clone: As yet, its antigen is unknown.

Germline V gene lookup returns CDR1 SNHLY and CDR2 FYNNEI. The CDR3 length is 15 residues. The ends lost 7 bases at V and 1 base at J; junction bases unmatched: 8. V is TRBV2 and J is TRBJ2-5; 8 bases agree with TRBD2. This TCR was sampled from an adult in good health and CMV-seropositive. The specimen sequenced was memory CD4+ T cells from blood. The CDR3 protein is CASTHEAGGQETQYF. CDR3 DNA: TGTGCCAGCACCCACGAGGCGGGGGGCCAAGAGACCCAGTACTTC. Full variable domain (remainder filled in from reference TRBV2 and TRBJ2-5): EPEVTQTPSHQVTQMGQEVILRCVPISNHLYFYWYRQILGQKVEFLVSFYNNEISEKSEIFDDQFSVERPDGSNFTLKIRSTKLEDSAMYFCASTHEAGGQETQYFGPGTRLLVL.